The following is a T cell receptor beta chain sequence with its context. Its antigen target is currently unknown. No base quality values were provided; no much bigger clone lies one nucleotide off. The sample originates from a study of CD8 T cells in ankylosing spondylitis (dated by TCRdb to the late 2010s). With regard to the full study: The study profiled T cell receptor beta repertoires in healthy donors and ankylosing spondylitis patients to find disease-linked TCR variants. In total, the full study cohort was made up of about 110 healthy donors and 25 to 30 ankylosing spondylitis patients. Peripheral blood samples were taken, and synovial fluid was additionally collected from ankylosing spondylitis patients.

Here is what the overall study found, with its caveats: Some TCR beta motif variants had previously been reported in synovial fluid and blood of reactive arthritis patients, which suggested common disease-initiation mechanisms. According to the report, matched synovial fluid samples from ankylosing spondylitis patients were significantly enriched for the disease-linked clones. In peripheral blood, the disease-linked clones were found at relatively low frequencies and had a CD8+ phenotype. A TCR beta motif of about 8 highly homologous amino acid variants appeared characteristic of blood from ankylosing spondylitis patients.

Unmatched junction bases come to 6, with V trimmed by 8 bases and J by 5 bases. The germline V gene gives CDR1 as ENHRY and CDR2 as SYGVKD. The CDR3 has 14 amino acids, counting the end cysteine and phenylalanine. Solely the CDR3 DNA is kept, with 42 bases framed from the first base. The run used an Illumina HiSeq 2500. Quantitative 5'-RACE with molecular barcodes was used to prepare TCR beta libraries. In the paper's pipeline: A new computational method based on a probabilistic model of VDJ rearrangement was used to identify disease-linked TCR variants. Through fastp at Q25 and MiXCR, TCRdb rebuilt clones from the public reads, retaining in-frame beta chains. Under each unique CDR3 protein, matching rows form one entry showing the most common genes and DNA. The V and J calls were not made by the authors but by TCRdb's processing. This sample comprises hundreds of thousands of distinct CDR3 sequences, 25% to 30% of them detected only once. Of the sample, 0.89% is held by the ten largest clones.

Here the chain combines TRBV10-3 and TRBJ2-7; TRBD2 agrees with 13 junctional bases. This TCR derives from a male donor with ankylosing spondylitis. The sequenced material came from blood, either unsorted or a sorted T cell fraction (not recorded which). The CDR3 has the sequence CAIQGTSGIHEQYF. In nucleotide form, the sequence is TGTGCCATCCAGGGGACTAGCGGGATTCACGAGCAGTACTTC.